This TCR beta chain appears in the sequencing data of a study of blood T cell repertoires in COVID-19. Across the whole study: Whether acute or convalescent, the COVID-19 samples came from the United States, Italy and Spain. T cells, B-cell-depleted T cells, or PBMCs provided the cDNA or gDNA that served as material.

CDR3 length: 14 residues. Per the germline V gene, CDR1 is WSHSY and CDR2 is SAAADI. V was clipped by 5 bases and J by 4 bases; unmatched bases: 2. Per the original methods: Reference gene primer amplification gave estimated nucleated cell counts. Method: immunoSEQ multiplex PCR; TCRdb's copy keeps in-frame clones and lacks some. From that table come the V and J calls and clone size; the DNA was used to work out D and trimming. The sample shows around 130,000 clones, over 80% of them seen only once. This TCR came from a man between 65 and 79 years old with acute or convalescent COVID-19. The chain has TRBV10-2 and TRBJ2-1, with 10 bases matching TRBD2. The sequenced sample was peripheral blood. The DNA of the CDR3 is TGCGCCAGCAGTCTAGCGGGGGCGTACAATGAGCAGTTCTTC. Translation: CASSLAGAYNEQFF.